Presented here are 32 T cell receptor beta chains from one specimen sequenced in a study of blood T cell repertoires in COVID-19. The data were produced by immunoSEQ multiplex PCR, yet TCRdb's version contains in-frame clones alone and is incomplete. The sample records about 97,000 clones, approximately 87% being singletons. The sequenced sample consisted of peripheral blood. The receptors come from a woman aged 25 to 45 with acute or convalescent COVID-19.

The chain is built from TRBV6-5 and TRBJ2-1; D is perhaps TRBD1 (5 bases). This CDR3 contains 15 residues. Germline CDR1 is MNHEY and CDR2 is SVGAGI. V was pared by 8 bases and J by 8 bases, with 22 bases between. The CDR3 nucleotides read TGTGCCAGCTCCTCCAGTCCCGGACATAGGGATGAGCAGTTCTTC. Residues: CASSSSPGHRDEQFF.

This chain joins TRBV20-1 and TRBJ1-1; D uncertain. The CDR3 consists of 10 residues. V was cut by 6 bases and J by 2 bases, with 4 bases left in between. In germline, CDR1 is DFQATT, CDR2 SNEGSKA (reference sequence). In DNA, the CDR3 is TGCAGTGCCATCAACACTGAAGCTTTCTTT. Translating gives CSAINTEAFF.

A word on this clone: One end of the junction does not line up with germline, which may come from a read error. The gene calls are TRBV3-1 (or the pseudogene TRBV3-2) and TRBJ2-7; the match to TRBD2 covers 8 bases. Germline CDR1 LGHDT, CDR2 YNNKEL (reference sequence). CDR3 length equals 15 residues. CDR3 protein: CASSQAGVPSYEQYF. CDR3 DNA sequence: TGTGCCAGCAGTCAAGCGGGGGTCCCTTCCTACGAGCAGTACTTC.

The chain links TRBV20-1 to TRBJ2-7; D unresolved. Trimming left V 7 bases short and J 5 bases short, with 12 bases between. Germline V gene data show CDR1 as DFQATT and CDR2 as SNEGSKA (reference sequence). The CDR3 is 11 amino acids. CDR3 region: CSVRRVDEQYF. CDR3 in DNA: TGCAGTGTGAGGCGTGTAGACGAGCAGTACTTC.

The table lists this clone with a few counts. V and J are TRBV2 and TRBJ2-7; D not resolved. The length of the CDR3 is 14 residues. Trimming shortened V by 6 bases and J by 4 bases, and 16 bases separated the two germline ends. Germline V gene lookup returns CDR1 SNHLY and CDR2 FYNNEI. This CDR3 reads CASRAGSESYEQYF. The CDR3 DNA reads TGTGCCAGCAGGGCAGGCTCCGAATCTTACGAGCAGTACTTC.

This chain links TRBV7-2 with TRBJ2-3; 13 bases are shared with TRBD2. The J segment lost 0 bases and the V segment lost 5 bases, leaving 5 bases of the junction unmatched. Germline CDR1 SGHTA, CDR2 FQGNSA. The CDR3 loop spans 17 amino acids. CDR3 in amino acids: CASSLVGLAGSTDTQYF. CDR3 sequence (DNA): TGTGCCAGCAGCCTAGTGGGACTAGCGGGGAGCACAGATACGCAGTATTTT. Using reference TRBV7-2 and TRBJ2-3 for the parts outside the CDR3, the full variable domain is GAGVSQSPSNKVTEKGKDVELRCDPISGHTALYWYRQSLGQGLEFLIYFQGNSAPDKSGLPSDRFSAERTGGSVSTLTIQRTQQEDSAVYLCASSLVGLAGSTDTQYFGPGTRLTVL.

The V gene is TRBV27, the J gene TRBJ2-7, with 7 bases matching TRBD2. The CDR3 extends over 13 amino acids. The V gene's germline CDR1 is MNHEY and CDR2 SMNVEV (reference sequence). V lost 5 bases to trimming and J lost 5 bases; unmatched junction nucleotides: 6. The CDR3 is CASSREVYHEQYF. DNA of the CDR3: TGTGCCAGCAGTCGGGAGGTGTACCACGAGCAGTACTTC.

The chain carries TRBV24-1 and TRBJ2-1; TRBD2 is a possible D gene (6 bases). V lost 2 bases and J lost 2, with 18 bases in between. The CDR3 spans 18 residues. Germline CDR1 reads KGHDR; CDR2 reads SFDVKD. The DNA of the CDR3 is TGTGCCACCAGTGATTCTCCCACCGGGGGTCCCCCCTACAATGAGCAGTTCTTC. Its protein product is CATSDSPTGGPPYNEQFF.

The rearrangement joins TRBV5-1 to TRBJ1-3; no clear D gene. The V and J ends lost 5 bases and 0 bases respectively, with 12 bases between them. From germline, CDR1 is SGHRS and CDR2 YFSETQ. The CDR3 contains 15 residues. Here the CDR3 reads CASSLDWSSGNTIYF. As DNA, the CDR3 is TGCGCCAGCAGTCTCGACTGGAGCTCTGGAAACACCATATATTTT.

The CDR3 here is CALSGGANNEQFF. For the CDR3, the DNA is TGTGCCCTCTCGGGGGGGGCCAACAATGAGCAGTTCTTC. The gene calls are TRBV28 and TRBJ2-1, with 8 nucleotides matching TRBD2. Germline V gene data show CDR1 as MDHEN and CDR2 as SYDVKM. The length of the CDR3 is 13 residues. Losses at the gene ends were 11 bases for V and 5 bases for J; bases not matched to a gene: 8.

This chain uses TRBV6-1 with TRBJ2-3, with D uncertain. V lost 1 base, J lost 0 bases, and 11 bases lay in between. Germline V CDR1 and CDR2: MNHNS, SASEGT. The CDR3 loop spans 16 amino acids. This CDR3 is CASSEGRATSTDTQYF. The CDR3 DNA reads TGTGCCAGCAGTGAAGGGAGAGCAACTAGCACAGATACGCAGTATTTT.

The chain carries TRBV5-6 and TRBJ2-7; 7 bases fit TRBD1. This CDR3 contains 14 residues. The V segment lost 1 base and the J segment 7 bases; nucleotides outside the gene matches: 8. Germline-derived CDR1 and CDR2 are SGHDT and YYEEEE. The CDR3 spells CASSLLRGPGEQYF. DNA for the CDR3: TGTGCCAGCAGCTTGCTAAGGGGGCCGGGGGAGCAGTACTTC. Full variable domain (missing parts from reference TRBV5-6 and TRBJ2-7): DAGVTQSPTHLIKTRGQQVTLRCSPKSGHDTVSWYQQALGQGPQFIFQYYEEEERQRGNFPDRFSGHQFPNYSSELNVNALLLGDSALYLCASSLLRGPGEQYFGPGTRLTVT.

This chain connects TRBV10-1 to TRBJ1-1; 7 nucleotides agree with TRBD1. Germline loops: CDR1 WNHNN, CDR2 SYGVQD (reference sequence). V lost 10 bases and J lost 1; bases outside the gene matches: 6. The CDR3 has 13 residues. The CDR3 loop is CATRRGPNTEAFF. The DNA for the CDR3 is TGCGCCACCCGGAGGGGGCCGAACACTGAAGCTTTCTTT.

The chain employs TRBV2 and TRBJ1-2, with D unresolved. The CDR3 runs 13 residues. The germline gives CDR1 SNHLY, CDR2 FYNNEI. The V end lost 5 bases, the J end lost 8 bases, and 15 bases lay between the germline ends. CDR3 sequence reads: CASSLSDTFGYTF. CDR3 sequence (DNA): TGTGCCAGCAGTTTAAGTGACACGTTCGGCTACACCTTC.

J is TRBJ2-1 and V is TRBV3-1 (or the pseudogene TRBV3-2); 7 bases align to TRBD2. Germline V gives CDR1 LGHDT, CDR2 YNNKEL (reference sequence). CDR3 length: 14 amino acids. Trimming cost V 0 bases and J 12 bases; bases outside gene matches: 8. Here the CDR3 DNA reads TGTGCCAGCAGCCAAGACGTGATGGGGGGGTGGCAGTTCTTC. Protein sequence: CASSQDVMGGWQFF.

The rearrangement joins TRBV15 to TRBJ1-1, with D maybe TRBD1 (5 bases). Germline V gene sequence: CDR1 LNHNV, CDR2 YYDKDF (reference sequence). CDR3 length equals 15 residues. Trimming took off 5 bases at V and 3 bases at J, with 16 bases between the two ends. The CDR3 loop is CATSARRGSDTEAFF. The CDR3 DNA reads TGTGCCACCAGCGCGAGAAGGGGTAGTGACACTGAAGCTTTCTTT. The whole variable domain, remainder taken from reference TRBV15 and TRBJ1-1, is DAMVIQNPRYQVTQFGKPVTLSCSQTLNHNVMYWYQQKSSQAPKLLFHYYDKDFNNEADTPDNFQSRRPNTSFCFLDIRSPGLGDTAMYLCATSARRGSDTEAFFGQGTRLTVV.

This sequence joins TRBV3-1 (or the pseudogene TRBV3-2) and TRBJ1-3; D is unresolved. Trimming left V 0 bases short and J 9 bases short, with 6 bases between. Germline loops: CDR1 LGHDT, CDR2 YNNKEL (reference sequence). This CDR3 is 12 amino acids long. The CDR3 loop is CASSQDIRTIYF. Here the CDR3 DNA reads TGTGCCAGCAGCCAAGATATTCGCACCATATATTTT.

The chain employs TRBV6-5 and TRBJ1-1, with 10 bases matching TRBD1. The CDR3 loop spans 15 amino acids. Per germline, CDR1 MNHEY and CDR2 SVGAGI. With V trimmed by 6 bases and J by 3 bases, 7 bases remained unmatched. Here the CDR3 DNA reads TGTGCCAGCAGCCTCGACGGGACAGGGGACACTGAAGCTTTCTTT. This sequence encodes CASSLDGTGDTEAFF.

The CDR3 here is CASSFQQGADDYGYTF. For the CDR3, the DNA is TGTGCCAGCAGTTTTCAACAGGGGGCGGATGACTATGGCTACACCTTC. The V gene is TRBV6-5, the J gene TRBJ1-2; 9 bases are a match to TRBD1. The CDR3 length is 16 residues. The junction had 9 bases not matched to a gene; V was cut back by 4 bases and J by 3 bases. Germline CDR1 MNHEY, CDR2 SVGAGI.

This chain links TRBV2 with TRBJ1-4, with 10 nucleotides matching TRBD1. The CDR3 length is 13 residues. The ends lost 9 bases at V and 8 bases at J; junction bases unmatched: 6. Germline lookup yields CDR1 SNHLY and CDR2 FYNNEI. CDR3 amino acids: CARRQGAREKLFF. In nucleotides, the CDR3 is TGTGCCAGAAGACAGGGGGCGCGAGAAAAACTGTTTTTT.

The chain employs TRBV6-5 and TRBJ1-4; 8 nucleotides agree with TRBD1. CDR3 size: 14 residues. V lost 8 bases and J lost 5; bases outside the gene matches: 7. Looked up from germline, CDR1 is MNHEY and CDR2 is SVGAGI. The CDR3 DNA reads TGTGCCAGCCGAGACAGGGGAAGAAATGAAAAACTGTTTTTT. Amino acids: CASRDRGRNEKLFF.

This rearrangement joins TRBV11-2 to TRBJ1-5, with 7 bases aligning to TRBD1. The V and J ends lost 5 bases and 4 bases, in that order; junction bases with no gene match: 5. The CDR3 has 14 residues. Germline assignment: CDR1 SGHAT and CDR2 FQNNGV. The CDR3 DNA reads TGTGCCAGCAGCGTGGGACAGCTAAATCAGCCCCAGCATTTT. Translated, it gives CASSVGQLNQPQHF. Combining the CDR3 with reference TRBV11-2 and TRBJ1-5 gives the whole variable domain EAGVAQSPRYKIIEKRQSVAFWCNPISGHATLYWYQQILGQGPKLLIQFQNNGVVDDSQLPKDRFSAERLKGVDSTLKIQPAKLEDSAVYLCASSVGQLNQPQHFGDGTRLSIL.

This sequence joins TRBV7-9 and TRBJ2-2; the D is unclear. The CDR3 consists of 15 residues. The germline V and J ends were trimmed by 1 base and 0 bases, with 6 bases remaining between them. From germline, CDR1 is SEHNR and CDR2 FQNEAQ (reference sequence). CDR3 sequence reads: CASSLGPSNTGELFF. CDR3 DNA sequence: TGTGCCAGCAGCTTAGGGCCTTCGAACACCGGGGAGCTGTTTTTT.

V and J are TRBV2 and TRBJ2-1; 8 positions match TRBD2. CDR3 length equals 16 residues. CDR1 is SNHLY, CDR2 FYNNEI, per germline. V shed 5 bases and J 5 bases; nucleotides not matched to a gene: 11. CDR3 in amino acids: CASSIRPSGGNNEQFF. CDR3 in DNA: TGTGCCAGCAGTATACGGCCCAGCGGGGGAAACAATGAGCAGTTCTTC.

The J gene is TRBJ2-2, the V gene TRBV7-3; 8 positions match TRBD2. Trimming removed 3 bases from V and 5 bases from J; junction bases left unmatched: 8. The CDR3 has 16 amino acids. Per the germline V gene, CDR1 is SGHTA and CDR2 is FQGTGA. The DNA for the CDR3 is TGTGCCAGCAGCTTGTCGCGGGGGGTTCGTACCGGGGAGCTGTTTTTT. Protein sequence: CASSLSRGVRTGELFF.

This chain uses TRBV3-1 (or the pseudogene TRBV3-2) with TRBJ2-7, with TRBD1 matching 8 bases. In germline, CDR1 is LGHDT, CDR2 YNNKEL (reference sequence). The CDR3 spans 15 residues. Trimming took 3 bases from V and 2 from J; bases not matched to a gene: 6. The CDR3 is CASSHRTGRPYEQYF. CDR3 nucleotides: TGTGCCAGCAGCCATCGGACAGGGAGACCCTACGAGCAGTACTTC.

The DNA of the CDR3 is TGTGCCAGTAGTAACGGGGTATCTAACTATGGCTACACCTTC. Residues: CASSNGVSNYGYTF. V usage is TRBV19 and J usage is TRBJ1-2; no reliable D call. The CDR3 covers 14 residues. Trimming took off 4 bases at V and 0 bases at J, with 9 bases between the two ends. CDR1 is LNHDA, CDR2 SQIVND, per germline (reference sequence).

This chain uses TRBV4-2 with TRBJ2-3; 8 nucleotides agree with TRBD2. CDR3 length: 17 residues. Germline assignment: CDR1 LGHNA and CDR2 YNFKEQ. Trimming took 5 bases from V and 2 from J; bases not matched to a gene: 12. DNA for the CDR3: TGTGCCAGCAGCGGGCCGGGGAGCGGGGGTGACACAGATACGCAGTATTTT. Translating it yields CASSGPGSGGDTDTQYF.

V is TRBV5-1 and J is TRBJ2-1, with 9 positions matching TRBD2. Per the germline V gene, CDR1 is SGHRS and CDR2 is YFSETQ. The CDR3 runs to 16 residues. After removal of 4 bases from V and 7 bases from J, the junction contained 12 bases not matched to a gene. The CDR3 DNA sequence: TGCGCCAGCAGCCTTTCGACTAGCGGTTCGCTGAATGAGCAGTTCTTC. This codes for CASSLSTSGSLNEQFF.

CDR3: CASSLSAGNTGELFF. For the CDR3, the DNA is TGCGCCAGCAGCTTGTCTGCAGGGAACACCGGGGAGCTGTTTTTT. The J gene is TRBJ2-2, the V gene TRBV5-1; D not resolved. The CDR3 has 15 amino acids. Germline-derived CDR1 and CDR2 are SGHRS and YFSETQ. Trimming removed 1 base at V and 1 base at J, with 8 bases between. The complete variable domain, with remaining parts taken from reference TRBV5-1 and TRBJ2-2, reads KAGVTQTPRYLIKTRGQQVTLSCSPISGHRSVSWYQQTPGQGLQFLFEYFSETQRNKGNFPGRFSGRQFSNSRSEMNVSTLELGDSALYLCASSLSAGNTGELFFGEGSRLTVL.

The chain joins TRBV27 to TRBJ2-7; 8 bases align to TRBD2. The germline gives CDR1 MNHEY, CDR2 SMNVEV (reference sequence). The CDR3 is 14 amino acids. Trimming at V came to 2 bases and at J to 4 bases, leaving 4 bases not matched to a gene. CDR3: CASSLAREGYEQYF. CDR3 DNA sequence: TGTGCCAGCAGTTTAGCCCGGGAGGGGTACGAGCAGTACTTC.

V usage is TRBV9 and J usage is TRBJ1-6, with D possibly TRBD1 on 6 matching bases. Trimming took 3 bases from V and 10 from J, leaving 20 bases between them. The germline gives CDR1 SGDLS, CDR2 YYNGEE. The CDR3 spans 16 residues. CDR3 amino acids: CASSGPWGRGRSPLHF. The CDR3, as DNA: TGTGCCAGCAGCGGCCCATGGGGGCGAGGAAGATCACCCCTCCACTTT.